Only one count was recorded for the clone carrying this TCR beta chain. The source of the sample is a study of shared clonotypes between healthy human individuals. Germline V gives CDR1 MNHEY, CDR2 SVGAGI. This CDR3 has 15 residues. V lost 10 bases and J lost 2, with 20 bases in between. The data were produced by immunoSEQ multiplex PCR, yet TCRdb's version contains in-frame clones alone and is incomplete. The sample holds 2,500,000 or so clones, roughly 93% seen once. Sequenced input: naive CD4+ T cells from PBMCs. Subset specified: CD45RA+ positively selected. This chain links TRBV6-5 with TRBJ1-1; perhaps TRBD1 as D (6 bases). The sequence was collected from a man in his late teens or twenties in good health. Some clones in this sample may be carry-over from other donors' samples. The CDR3 here is CATRPGHLRNTEAFF. CDR3 nucleotide sequence: TGTGCCACTCGACCGGGACATCTGAGAAACACTGAAGCTTTCTTT.